These 4 T cell receptor beta chains came from one sample sequenced in a study of shared clonotypes between healthy human individuals. Naive CD8 cells were CD45RO-negative, positively selected for CCR7, excluding terminally differentiated effector memory CD45RA+ cells. Generated by immunoSEQ multiplex PCR, the TCRdb table keeps only in-frame clones and is missing some. The sample lists approximately 2,000,000 clones; around 93% were seen once. The sample was naive CD8+ T cells from PBMCs. These receptors all come from a man aged 18-30 years in good health. Some clones in this sample may be carry-over from other donors' samples.

This clone was recorded once. This chain connects TRBV18 to TRBJ1-4; D is uncertain. Trimming took off 2 bases at V and 8 bases at J, with 15 bases between the two ends. This CDR3 is 15 amino acids long. CDR1 is KGHSH, CDR2 LQKENI, per germline. CDR3 sequence: CASSPEAGWAEKLFF. Here the CDR3 DNA reads TGTGCCAGCTCACCAGAGGCAGGATGGGCGGAAAAACTGTTTTTT. The full variable domain, in which reference TRBV18 and TRBJ1-4 provide the parts outside the CDR3, is NAGVMQNPRHLVRRRGQEARLRCSPMKGHSHVYWYRQLPEEGLKFMVYLQKENIIDESGMPKERFSAEFPKEGPSILRIQQVVRGDSAAYFCASSPEAGWAEKLFFGSGTQLSVL.

The CDR3 here is CASSPAGASGNSYEQYF. In nucleotides, the CDR3 is TGTGCCAGCAGCCCCGCCGGGGCTAGCGGGAACTCCTACGAGCAGTACTTC. This chain connects TRBV13 to TRBJ2-7, with 9 bases fitting TRBD2. The germline CDR1 and CDR2 sequences are PRHDT and FYEKMQ (reference sequence). The CDR3 runs 17 residues. With 5 bases clipped from V and 0 bases from J, the junction kept 11 bases outside the gene matches. The full variable domain, with the rest looked up from reference TRBV13 and TRBJ2-7, is AAGVIQSPRHLIKEKRETATLKCYPIPRHDTVYWYQQGPGQDPQFLISFYEKMQSDKGSIPDRFSAQQFSDYHSELNMSSLELGDSALYFCASSPAGASGNSYEQYFGPGTRLTVT.

The chain links TRBV19 to TRBJ2-1; D not resolved. The CDR3 runs 14 residues. Trimming shortened V by 6 bases and J by 6 bases, and 15 bases separated the two germline ends. The germline V gene encodes CDR1 LNHDA and CDR2 SQIVND (reference sequence). The CDR3, as DNA: TGTGCCAGTAGCTCCCCCTTCGAAATCAATGAGCAGTTCTTC. Translating gives CASSSPFEINEQFF. The variable domain in full, with the rest retrieved from reference TRBV19 and TRBJ2-1, is DGGITQSPKYLFRKEGQNVTLSCEQNLNHDAMYWYRQDPGQGLRLIYYSQIVNDFQKGDIAEGYSVSREKKESFPLTVTSAQKNPTAFYLCASSSPFEINEQFFGPGTRLTVL.

V and J are TRBV5-5 and TRBJ2-7, with unresolved D. Trimming cost V 0 bases and J 6 bases, with 10 bases left between them. Looked up from germline, CDR1 is SGHKS and CDR2 is YYEKEE (reference sequence). The CDR3 totals 13 residues. The CDR3 is CASSLGRTPEQYF. CDR3 coding DNA: TGTGCCAGCAGCTTGGGTCGGACCCCCGAGCAGTACTTC.